A selection of T cell receptor beta chains follows, all from one sample in a study of blood T cell repertoires in COVID-19. Assay used: immunoSEQ multiplex PCR; TCRdb lists only in-frame clones, some missing. The sample yields over 70,000 clones, about three quarters seen once. Sequenced material: peripheral blood. Every receptor here comes from a woman of 80 years or more with active or convalescent COVID-19. Both conserved end residues are part of each CDR3. D genes are given only for firm matches. Clone size, where shown, is once, few, many, or a class for clones that have expanded.

D gene | clone size | J gene | V gene | CDR3 protein | CDR3 DNA
TRBD1 | . | TRBJ1-2 | TRBV28 | CASSLSQGDGYTF | TGTGCCAGCAGTTTATCACAGGGGGATGGCTACACCTTC
. | few | TRBJ2-3 | TRBV6-2/TRBV6-3 | CASSGQRRTSTDTQYF | TGTGCCAGCAGTGGACAGCGCCGGACTAGCACAGATACGCAGTATTTT
TRBD1 | . | TRBJ1-6 | TRBV4-3 | CASSKDRVASPLHF | TGCGCCAGCAGCAAGGACAGGGTGGCTTCACCCCTCCACTTT
TRBD2 | . | TRBJ2-5 | TRBV9 | CASSILGGSGETQYF | TGTGCCAGCAGCATTCTGGGGGGGAGTGGAGAGACCCAGTACTTC
. | . | TRBJ1-4 | TRBV5-6 | CASSLYGEGNEKLFF | TGTGCCAGCAGCTTGTACGGGGAGGGTAATGAAAAACTGTTTTTT
TRBD1 | . | TRBJ2-4 | TRBV4-1 | CASSQPDRPKNIQYF | TGCGCCAGCAGCCAACCGGACAGGCCCAAAAACATTCAGTACTTC
. | . | TRBJ1-2 | TRBV25-1 | CASSELGRGGYGYTF | TGTGCCAGCAGTGAATTGGGTAGGGGGGGCTATGGCTACACCTTC
TRBD1 | . | TRBJ1-4 | TRBV10-3 | CAISNTGEDEKLFF | TGTGCCATCAGTAATACAGGGGAGGATGAAAAACTGTTTTTT
. | . | TRBJ1-3 | TRBV7-2 | CASSLAGGGAGNTIYF | TGTGCCAGCAGCTTAGCCGGGGGGGGTGCAGGAAACACCATATATTTT
. | . | TRBJ2-7 | TRBV9 | CASSVGLGAVYEQYF | TGTGCCAGCAGCGTAGGGTTGGGGGCGGTCTACGAGCAGTACTTC
. | . | TRBJ2-3 | TRBV7-2 | CATAGDLAGTDTQYF | TGTGCCACCGCCGGGGATTTAGCGGGCACAGATACGCAGTATTTT
. | few | TRBJ2-7 | TRBV5-1 | CASSLLGDEQYF | TGCGCCAGCAGCTTGCTCGGGGACGAGCAGTACTTC
TRBD2 | . | TRBJ2-3 | TRBV6-2/TRBV6-3 | CASSYHLAGGSDTQYF | TGTGCCAGCAGTTACCACCTAGCGGGGGGCTCAGATACGCAGTATTTT
. | once | TRBJ1-1 | TRBV18 | CASSPSGVEAFF | TGTGCCAGCTCACCAAGCGGAGTTGAAGCTTTCTTT
. | . | TRBJ2-2 | TRBV4-3 | CASSQGASLNTGELFF | TGCGCCAGCAGCCAGGGGGCCAGCCTAAACACCGGGGAGCTGTTTTTT
. | . | TRBJ1-1 | TRBV10-3 | CAISASTGNTEAFF | TGTGCCATCAGTGCCTCGACAGGGAACACTGAAGCTTTCTTT
. | . | TRBJ1-1 | TRBV28 | CASGQGRVKKGYTEAFF | TGTGCCAGCGGCCAGGGGCGAGTCAAGAAAGGATACACTGAAGCTTTCTTT
. | . | TRBJ2-2 | TRBV7-2 | CASSFAGNTGELFF | TGTGCCAGCAGCTTCGCGGGAAACACCGGGGAGCTGTTTTTT
. | . | TRBJ1-1 | TRBV7-9 | CASSSTAVSTEAFF | TGTGCCAGCAGCTCGACAGCCGTGAGCACTGAAGCTTTCTTT
. | . | TRBJ2-1 | TRBV6-5 | CASSYGVGGEQFF | TGTGCCAGCAGTTACGGAGTAGGTGGGGAGCAGTTCTTC
TRBD2 | . | TRBJ2-5 | TRBV5-1 | CASSLELAGMRETQYF | TGCGCCAGCAGCTTAGAACTAGCGGGGATGCGGGAGACCCAGTACTTC
TRBD1 | few | TRBJ1-4 | TRBV2 | CASIGTGDEKLFF | TGTGCCAGCATAGGGACAGGGGATGAAAAACTGTTTTTT
. | . | TRBJ2-7 | TRBV27 | CASSYTSSDEQYF | TGTGCCAGCAGTTACACTAGCTCTGACGAGCAGTACTTC
. | few | TRBJ1-6 | TRBV7-2 | CASSLSQGSVSPLHF | TGTGCCAGCAGCTTATCACAGGGATCAGTTTCACCCCTCCACTTT
TRBD1 | . | TRBJ2-3 | TRBV29-1 | CSVKETGASTDTQYF | TGCAGCGTTAAAGAGACAGGGGCTAGCACAGATACGCAGTATTTT
TRBD1 | . | TRBJ2-1 | TRBV5-4 | CASSSGQGNEQFF | TGTGCCAGCAGCTCGGGACAGGGTAATGAGCAGTTCTTC
TRBD1 | . | TRBJ2-1 | TRBV29-1 | CSVGTGIHNEQFF | TGCAGCGTCGGGACAGGGATCCACAATGAGCAGTTCTTC
. | . | TRBJ2-1 | TRBV10-3 | CAISAAGTHLGYSYNEQFF | TGTGCCATCAGTGCAGCGGGTACCCATCTTGGGTACTCCTACAATGAGCAGTTCTTC
TRBD1 | . | TRBJ1-6 | TRBV30 | CAWSKGQGDSPLHF | TGTGCCTGGAGTAAGGGACAGGGAGATTCACCCCTCCACTTT
TRBD1 | . | TRBJ2-2 | TRBV5-4 | CASSSGQGASTGELFF | TGTGCCAGCAGCTCCGGACAGGGCGCGAGCACCGGGGAGCTGTTTTTT
. | . | TRBJ2-1 | TRBV6-4 | CATSTGTEGNEQFF | TGTGCCACTTCGACCGGGACGGAGGGCAATGAGCAGTTCTTC
. | . | TRBJ2-6 | TRBV3-1/TRBV3-2 | CASSQTGRGANVLTF | TGTGCCAGCAGCCAGACAGGTAGAGGGGCCAACGTCCTGACTTTC
TRBD2 | few | TRBJ2-5 | TRBV7-7 | CASSYGTSGAQETQYF | TGTGCTAGCAGTTATGGGACTAGCGGGGCTCAAGAGACCCAGTACTTC
. | . | TRBJ1-2 | TRBV7-2 | CASSASTGYGYTF | TGTGCCAGCAGCGCCTCAACGGGTTATGGCTACACCTTC
TRBD2 | few | TRBJ2-3 | TRBV18 | CASFPLAGESTDTQYF | TGTGCCAGCTTCCCACTAGCGGGGGAGAGCACAGATACGCAGTATTTT
. | . | TRBJ2-5 | TRBV21-1 | CASSKVRGQGGATQYF | TGTGCCAGCAGCAAGGTACGAGGACAGGGAGGCGCGACCCAGTACTTC
TRBD1 | . | TRBJ1-3 | TRBV19 | CASSIAPRQGGIGNTIYF | TGTGCCAGTAGTATAGCCCCGCGACAGGGTGGGATTGGAAACACCATATATTTT
. | . | TRBJ2-7 | TRBV12-3/TRBV12-4 | CASSLVATHEQYF | TGTGCCAGCAGTTTAGTGGCCACCCACGAGCAGTACTTC
TRBD2 | few | TRBJ2-7 | TRBV6-1 | CASSERLAGGGVEQYF | TGTGCCAGCAGTGAAAGACTAGCGGGGGGCGGTGTAGAGCAGTACTTC
. | . | TRBJ1-2 | TRBV10-1 | CASSEHRVYGYTF | TGCGCCAGCAGTGAACACAGGGTCTATGGCTACACCTTC
. | . | TRBJ2-3 | TRBV10-3 | CAIRTGNTQYF | TGTGCCATCAGGACAGGAAATACGCAGTATTTT
TRBD1 | . | TRBJ1-1 | TRBV7-6 | CASSSRGANTEAFF | TGTGCCAGCAGCTCCAGGGGGGCTAACACTGAAGCTTTCTTT
TRBD1 | . | TRBJ1-2 | TRBV5-4 | CASRAGGQAFYGYTF | TGTGCCAGCAGGGCAGGGGGACAGGCGTTTTATGGCTACACCTTC
TRBD1 | once | TRBJ2-7 | TRBV3-1/TRBV3-2 | CARILEGLVRGQLYEQYF | TGTGCCAGAATCCTAGAAGGCCTGGTAAGGGGGCAGCTGTACGAGCAGTACTTC
TRBD2 | . | TRBJ2-3 | TRBV7-9 | CASSRTRGGAGADTQYF | TGTGCCAGCAGTAGGACTCGCGGGGGGGCCGGGGCAGATACGCAGTATTTT